One sample yielded the 4 T cell receptor beta chains listed below, sequenced in a study of blood T cell repertoires in COVID-19. Measured with immunoSEQ multiplex PCR; TCRdb has only the in-frame clones, and not every one. The table lists fewer than 200,000 clones, about 85% of them singletons. The sequenced sample consisted of PBMCs or T cells enriched from blood (not recorded which). Source of these receptors: a woman aged 40 to 50 in a cohort exposed to, infected with or recovered from COVID-19 (not recorded which).

The chain has TRBV19 and TRBJ1-5; possible D gene TRBD1, 6 bases. Germline V gene lookup returns CDR1 LNHDA and CDR2 SQIVND (reference sequence). This CDR3 region has 15 residues. V was shortened by 5 bases and J by 8 bases, with 19 bases between the two germline ends. The CDR3 bases are TGTGCCAGTAGTGAGAATCAGGGGCGGGGGGAGCCCCAGCATTTT. It yields the protein CASSENQGRGEPQHF.

V usage is TRBV4-3 and J usage is TRBJ1-1; TRBD1 might be the D (5 bases). Trimming removed 1 base at V and 2 bases at J, with 14 bases between. The CDR3 is 16 amino acids. CDR1 is LGHNA, CDR2 YSLEER, per germline. DNA of the CDR3: TGCGCCAGCAGCCAAGGGGGGGAGGGCCAAAACACTGAAGCTTTCTTT. Translation gives CASSQGGEGQNTEAFF.

This clone came up once. V gene TRBV30 combines with J gene TRBJ1-1, with a weak D call TRBD1 (6 bases). CDR1 is GTSNPN and CDR2 is SVGIG in the germline V gene (reference sequence). This CDR3 contains 11 residues. Trimming took off 1 base at V and 11 bases at J, with 11 bases between the two ends. CDR3 nucleotide sequence: TGTGCCTGGAGTGAGAACAGGGAGGCTTTCTTT. Its protein product is CAWSENREAFF.

The chain carries TRBV11-3 and TRBJ1-1; D may be TRBD1 (5 bases). V was cut by 6 bases and J by 4 bases, with 12 bases left in between. The CDR3 contains 13 residues. CDR1 SGHNT and CDR2 YENEEA come from the germline V gene. CDR3 DNA sequence: TGTGCCAGCAGGGGGCGGGGAAGCACTGAAGCTTTCTTT. Translating gives CASRGRGSTEAFF.